Here is one T cell receptor beta chain with its context. The count of this clone is one. Its specific antigen is unknown. No qualities accompany the bases; no much larger clone lies one base away. These data belong to a study of blood T cell repertoires in COVID-19 (TCRdb year 2020). For context, the study as a whole: Collaborator samples came from the United States, Italy and Spain and covered acute and convalescent phases of COVID-19. The material from the prospective study consisted of cDNA or gDNA derived from T cells, B-cell-depleted T cells, or PBMCs. The dataset comprised deeply sampled blood TCRbeta repertoires from subjects exposed to, actively infected with, or recovered from COVID-19. The repertoires were released in a freely available public database intended as a resource for research on the immune response to SARS-CoV-2. Samples came from the ongoing ImmuneRACE study (first 160 participants) plus 1,254 subjects from 6 global collaborators. Sample metadata almost always included a de-identified subject ID, COVID-19 status, age in years and sex. HLA class I and class II types, where available, came from metadata supplied by the sample provider rather than from assay-based typing. The research as a whole found: How much clinical and demographic metadata was included differed by source and by participant, and the metadata was provided uncurated.

One collaborating source in Seattle enrolled patients while the patients were actively infected and followed the patients over time throughout the course of disease. Each collaborating institution followed its own protocols to collect whole blood in K2EDTA tubes. For TCRbeta analysis, collaborators shipped samples as frozen whole blood, isolated PBMCs, or DNA extracted from either of those sample types. TCRbeta CDR3 regions were amplified from genomic DNA using the immunoSEQ Assay, a bias-controlled multiplex PCR. The study's processing was this. Nucleated cell counts per sample were estimated from amplification of reference gene primers within the assay. To quantify the absolute abundance of each unique TCRbeta CDR3 rearrangement, sequence reads were collapsed and filtered. For each sample, productive Simpson clonality was calculated as the square root of Simpson's diversity index over productive rearrangements. TCRdb stores this immuneACCESS table with in-frame sequences only. Part of the clones is absent; in the studies checked, under half of the shortfall reflects unresolved V genes, and no reason is known for the rest. The V and J calls and clone size were taken over from that table, and D and trimming were inferred from the DNA. The sample records under 15,000 clones, 70% to 85% of which are singletons. Around 6.6% of the sample is held by the ten biggest clonotypes.

Inclusive of the bounding cysteine and phenylalanine, the CDR3 is 13 residues long. Of all the DNA, just the CDR3 is kept, 39 bases in frame from base 1. At the junction V is shortened by 5 bases and J by 5 bases; bases outside the gene matches: 2. CDR1 and CDR2 are drawn from the germline V gene (reference sequence): PRHDT, FYEKMQ. In this chain, TRBV13 is recombined with TRBJ2-1; 8 junctional bases match TRBD1. This receptor was obtained from a man in his sixties with COVID-19, enrolled during active disease. What was sequenced was peripheral blood. The CDR3 is CASSRQGNNEQFF. The DNA is as follows: TGTGCCAGCAGCCGACAGGGGAACAATGAGCAGTTCTTC.